Listed below are T cell receptor beta chains from one sample, sequenced in a study of T cells in Graves' hyperthyroidism and ophthalmopathy. TCRdb used MiXCR to reprocess the multiplex PCR reads, holding one entry per CDR3 protein. The sample shows roughly 380,000 distinct CDR3 sequences, roughly 13% of them seen only once. Sequencing input: blood. The origin of the receptors is an older woman with Graves' hyperthyroidism. Both conserved end residues are part of each CDR3. D genes are given only for firm matches. Not all rows give a size; the values are once, few, many and, for expanded clones, a class.

v_call,clone_size,j_call,d_call,cdr3_aa,cdr3_nt
TRBV4-1,many,TRBJ2-3,TRBD2,CASSPRLAETDTQYF,TGCGCCAGCAGCCCGAGACTAGCGGAGACAGATACGCAGTATTTT
TRBV24-1,NA,TRBJ2-5,NA,CATSATKTAQETQYF,TGTGCCACCAGTGCGACCAAGACGGCACAAGAGACCCAGTACTTC
TRBV7-9,NA,TRBJ2-1,TRBD2,CASSPGTSGMGSYNEQFF,TGTGCCAGCAGCCCTGGGACTAGCGGGATGGGGTCCTACAATGAGCAGTTCTTC
TRBV7-9,few,TRBJ1-2,NA,CASSPGGIYGYTF,TGTGCCAGCAGCCCTGGGGGTATCTATGGCTACACCTTC
TRBV20-1,many,TRBJ2-7,TRBD2,CSARTSGRHEQYF,TGCAGTGCTAGGACTAGCGGGAGACACGAGCAGTACTTC
TRBV2,many,TRBJ2-1,TRBD2,CASSEGLWTSGHYNEQFF,TGTGCCAGCAGTGAAGGCCTATGGACTAGCGGTCATTACAATGAGCAGTTCTTC
TRBV12-3/TRBV12-4,many,TRBJ2-3,TRBD2,CASSSQRGTSGTDTQYF,TGTGCCAGCAGTTCCCAGAGAGGGACTAGCGGCACAGATACGCAGTATTTT
TRBV5-5,NA,TRBJ1-1,NA,CASSFGGLVAEAFF,TGTGCCAGCAGCTTCGGGGGGCTGGTGGCTGAAGCTTTCTTT
TRBV5-1,NA,TRBJ1-2,NA,CASSLVLAQSGYTF,TGCGCCAGCAGCTTGGTCTTGGCACAGTCCGGCTACACCTTC
TRBV4-1,NA,TRBJ2-1,TRBD1,CASSQDLPWGQSSLYNEQFF,TGCGCCAGCAGCCAAGATCTCCCGTGGGGACAGAGTTCCCTCTACAATGAGCAGTTCTTC
TRBV3-1,NA,TRBJ2-5,NA,CASSQGLTGTPARETQYF,TGTGCCAGCAGCCAGGGCTTAACCGGGACGCCGGCCCGAGAGACCCAGTACTTC
TRBV30,many,TRBJ1-5,NA,CAWSGQHNQPQHF,TGTGCCTGGAGTGGACAGCACAATCAGCCCCAGCATTTT
TRBV12-3/TRBV12-4,many,TRBJ1-5,NA,CASSSPRGEGNQPQHF,TGTGCCAGCAGTTCCCCCAGGGGCGAGGGCAATCAGCCCCAGCATTTT
TRBV3-1,NA,TRBJ2-5,TRBD2,CASSQVSGSETQYF,TGTGCCAGCAGCCAAGTTAGCGGGAGTGAGACCCAGTACTTC
TRBV11-2,many,TRBJ2-7,NA,CASSLDSGPSSYEQYF,TGTGCCAGCAGCTTAGATTCTGGGCCCAGCTCCTACGAGCAGTACTTC
TRBV28,many,TRBJ2-5,TRBD1,CASSLGTGVYQETQYF,TGTGCCAGCAGTTTGGGGACAGGGGTGTACCAAGAGACCCAGTACTTC
TRBV12-3/TRBV12-4,many,TRBJ2-1,TRBD2,CASSFLGGRPRNEQFF,TGTGCCAGCAGTTTTTTGGGCGGGAGACCGCGCAATGAGCAGTTCTTC
TRBV7-9,many,TRBJ2-1,NA,CASSLTGVVVNEQFF,TGTGCCAGCAGCTTAACGGGAGTTGTGGTGAATGAGCAGTTCTTC
TRBV12-3/TRBV12-4,NA,TRBJ2-7,NA,CASGSTGTYSYEQYF,TGTGCCAGCGGTTCAACCGGGACCTACTCCTACGAGCAGTACTTC
TRBV10-2,NA,TRBJ1-3,NA,CASSESTARPDRSGNTIYF,TGCGCCAGCAGTGAGTCAACGGCGCGCCCGGACCGCTCTGGAAACACCATATATTTT
TRBV3-1,many,TRBJ1-2,TRBD1,CASSLGTGLDGYTF,TGTGCCAGCAGCCTCGGGACAGGGTTGGACGGCTACACCTTC
TRBV19,many,TRBJ1-2,TRBD1,CASSSYRDRVVRGYTF,TGTGCCAGTAGTTCCTACCGGGACAGGGTTGTTCGGGGCTACACCTTC
TRBV28,many,TRBJ2-7,NA,CASSSPTDSGYEQYF,TGTGCCAGCAGTTCCCCAACGGACAGTGGGTACGAGCAGTACTTC
TRBV6-1,many,TRBJ1-1,NA,CASSEYNYVRTVPVGAFF,TGTGCCAGCAGTGAATATAATTATGTCCGGACAGTCCCCGTTGGGGCTTTCTTT
TRBV6-2/TRBV6-3,few,TRBJ1-1,NA,CASSYDRRIMNTEAFF,TGTGCCAGCAGTTACGACCGTAGAATCATGAACACTGAAGCTTTCTTT
TRBV29-1,few,TRBJ2-1,TRBD2,CSVVQSSGRANEQFF,TGCAGCGTTGTACAGTCCAGCGGGAGGGCCAATGAGCAGTTCTTC
TRBV19,NA,TRBJ2-7,TRBD2,CASSILAGAHEQYF,TGTGCCAGTAGTATACTAGCGGGAGCCCACGAGCAGTACTTC
TRBV25-1,NA,TRBJ1-5,TRBD1,CATQGQGASNQPQHF,TGTGCCACCCAAGGACAGGGGGCTAGCAATCAGCCCCAGCATTTT
TRBV18,NA,TRBJ1-2,NA,CASSAQGGSIGYTF,TGTGCCAGCTCAGCCCAGGGTGGAAGTATCGGCTACACCTTC
TRBV5-4,few,TRBJ1-2,NA,CASSLAGDWRYGYTF,TGTGCCAGCAGCTTGGCTGGGGACTGGCGGTATGGCTACACCTTC
TRBV19,few,TRBJ2-5,TRBD1,CASSNTGGRTQYF,TGTGCCAGTAGTAACACAGGGGGAAGGACCCAGTACTTC
TRBV29-1,many,TRBJ1-1,NA,CSGKQLNTEAFF,TGCAGCGGAAAACAGCTGAACACTGAAGCTTTCTTT
TRBV3-1,many,TRBJ2-5,TRBD2,CASNERGQETQYF,TGTGCCAGCAACGAGCGGGGCCAAGAGACCCAGTACTTC
TRBV20-1,many,TRBJ2-7,TRBD1,CSAPHPGQGHEQYF,TGCAGTGCTCCTCATCCGGGACAGGGCCACGAGCAGTACTTC
TRBV4-1,few,TRBJ1-4,TRBD1,CASSPSRTGGYSGGEKLFF,TGCGCCAGCAGCCCTTCCCGGACAGGGGGCTATTCAGGGGGTGAAAAACTGTTTTTT
TRBV18,many,TRBJ1-2,TRBD1,CASSPTGQEIYGYTF,TGTGCCAGCTCACCGACTGGACAGGAGATCTATGGCTACACCTTC
TRBV19,NA,TRBJ1-5,NA,CASSSPARDRSNQPQHF,TGTGCCAGTAGCTCACCGGCGCGGGACCGTAGCAATCAGCCCCAGCATTTT
TRBV28,many,TRBJ2-1,TRBD2,CASSLASGTFIANEQFF,TGTGCCAGCAGTTTGGCCAGCGGGACCTTTATAGCGAATGAGCAGTTCTTC
TRBV19,NA,TRBJ2-6,TRBD1,CASTPDRGLGANVLTF,TGTGCCAGTACCCCCGACAGGGGGCTTGGGGCCAACGTCCTGACTTTC
TRBV28,NA,TRBJ2-1,TRBD2,CASSLDQRDYNEQFF,TGTGCCAGCAGTTTAGACCAGCGGGATTACAATGAGCAGTTCTTC
TRBV7-9,many,TRBJ2-5,TRBD2,CASSLGLAGVGGVRETQYF,TGTGCCAGCAGCTTGGGACTAGCGGGAGTAGGTGGGGTCAGAGAGACCCAGTACTTC
TRBV7-2,NA,TRBJ2-1,TRBD2,CASSGASGRAYNEQFF,TGTGCCAGCAGCGGGGCTAGCGGGAGGGCCTACAATGAGCAGTTCTTC